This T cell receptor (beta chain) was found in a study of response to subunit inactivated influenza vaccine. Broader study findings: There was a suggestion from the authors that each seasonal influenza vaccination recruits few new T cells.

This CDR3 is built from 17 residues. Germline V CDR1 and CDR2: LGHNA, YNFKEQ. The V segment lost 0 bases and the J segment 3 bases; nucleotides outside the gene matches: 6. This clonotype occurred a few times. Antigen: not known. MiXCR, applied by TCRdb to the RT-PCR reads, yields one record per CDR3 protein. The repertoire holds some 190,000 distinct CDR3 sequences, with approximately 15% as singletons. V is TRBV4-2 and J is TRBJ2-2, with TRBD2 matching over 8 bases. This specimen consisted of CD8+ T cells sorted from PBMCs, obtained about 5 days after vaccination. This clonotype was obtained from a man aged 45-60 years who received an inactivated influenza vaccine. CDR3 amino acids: CASSQDHPSGYTGELFF. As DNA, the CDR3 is TGTGCCAGCAGCCAAGATCACCCTAGCGGGTACACCGGGGAGCTGTTTTTT.